These T cell receptor beta chains were read from a single sample in a study of blood T cells in healthy people across ages. From the 5' RACE reads, TCRdb called clonotypes with MiXCR, one entry per CDR3 protein. The sample contains around 800,000 distinct CDR3 sequences, under 55% of which appear only once. What was sequenced was blood. The receptors stem from a man between 60 and 75 years old in good health. Each CDR3 is given with its conserved first and last residue. Fields, in order: V gene, J gene, clone size, CDR3 protein. Size is omitted from some rows. Given values are once, few, many or a class for expanded clones.

TRBV20-1	TRBJ2-5	-	CSARSFGGQETQYF
TRBV29-1	TRBJ2-1	many	CSAHGLKRGHNEQFF
TRBV5-1	TRBJ2-1	-	CASSLVTSSSYNEQFF
TRBV27	TRBJ2-5	many	CASSLSADETQYF
TRBV20-1	TRBJ1-2	-	CSARVPGGGYGYTF
TRBV6-2/TRBV6-3	TRBJ2-7	few	CASSQLLSTGSSYEQYF
TRBV20-1	TRBJ2-7	-	CSAYRTSGDHEQYF
TRBV29-1	TRBJ2-1	few	CSVFLTGNEQFF
TRBV5-5	TRBJ2-1	few	CASSLGTSTYNEQFF
TRBV5-6	TRBJ2-3	-	CASHVLPSTDTQYF
TRBV4-3	TRBJ1-4	few	CASSQRPGALNEKLFF
TRBV29-1	TRBJ1-6	few	CSVRLQGYSPLHF
TRBV4-3	TRBJ2-3	few	CASSQVASRTDTQYF
TRBV11-3	TRBJ2-5	-	CASSSRQRRETQYF
TRBV6-4	TRBJ1-1	-	CASSVVRGTEAFF
TRBV6-5	TRBJ2-2	few	CASSSGLAGTGELFF
TRBV13	TRBJ2-7	-	CASSFRTGLTYEQYF
TRBV5-6	TRBJ2-2	-	CASSLGLAGTANTGELFF
TRBV13	TRBJ2-5	few	CASSSTGTGGRETQYF
TRBV13	TRBJ1-1	-	CASSPRSRGRNTEAFF
TRBV27	TRBJ1-2	few	CASTLRGASAYGYTF
TRBV10-3	TRBJ2-5	many	CAIRPGQDKQGQYF
TRBV9	TRBJ2-1	few	CASSGTGGPNNEQFF
TRBV29-1	TRBJ2-3	few	CSVVSSGGADTQYF
TRBV20-1	TRBJ1-6	once	CSARGHSPLHF
TRBV27	TRBJ1-1	-	CASSLVWNTEAFF
TRBV5-1	TRBJ2-6	-	CASSLEIGQGHGANVLTF
TRBV7-2	TRBJ2-1	few	CASSPTPGNNEQFF
TRBV7-9	TRBJ2-1	few	CASSPGINNEQFF
TRBV6-1	TRBJ2-5	-	CASSDTPRNQETQYF